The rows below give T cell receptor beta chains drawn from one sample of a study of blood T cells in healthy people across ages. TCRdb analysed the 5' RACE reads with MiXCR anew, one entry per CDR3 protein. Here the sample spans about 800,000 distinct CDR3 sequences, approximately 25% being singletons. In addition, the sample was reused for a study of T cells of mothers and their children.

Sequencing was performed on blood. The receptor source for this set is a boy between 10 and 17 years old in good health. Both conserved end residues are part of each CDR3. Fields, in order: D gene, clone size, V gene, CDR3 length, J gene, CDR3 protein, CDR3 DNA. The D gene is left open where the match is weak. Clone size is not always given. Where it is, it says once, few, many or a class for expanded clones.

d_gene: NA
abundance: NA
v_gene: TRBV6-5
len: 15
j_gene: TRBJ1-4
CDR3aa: CASSYSGPMGEKLFF
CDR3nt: TGTGCCAGCAGTTACTCAGGCCCGATGGGGGAAAAACTGTTTTTT

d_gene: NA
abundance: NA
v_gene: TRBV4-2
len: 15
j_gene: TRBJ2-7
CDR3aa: CASSQDGGNSYEQYF
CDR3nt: TGTGCCAGCAGCCAAGATGGGGGGAACTCCTACGAGCAGTACTTC

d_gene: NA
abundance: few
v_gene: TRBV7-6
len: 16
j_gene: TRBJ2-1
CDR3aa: CASSLAPAGLGDEQFF
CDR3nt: TGTGCCAGCAGCTTAGCCCCCGCGGGCTTAGGGGATGAGCAGTTCTTC

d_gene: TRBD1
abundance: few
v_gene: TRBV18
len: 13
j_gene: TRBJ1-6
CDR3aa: CASSPGQRSPLHF
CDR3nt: TGTGCCAGCTCACCGGGACAGAGGTCACCCCTCCACTTT

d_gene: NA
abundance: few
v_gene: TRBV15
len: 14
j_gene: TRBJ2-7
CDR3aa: CTTSRVLGAYEQYF
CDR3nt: TGTACCACCAGCAGAGTTCTGGGCGCCTACGAGCAGTACTTC

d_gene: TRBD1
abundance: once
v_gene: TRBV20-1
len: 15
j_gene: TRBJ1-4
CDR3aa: CSAAGQGAIWEKLFF
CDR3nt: TGCAGTGCGGCAGGACAGGGGGCGATTTGGGAAAAACTGTTTTTT

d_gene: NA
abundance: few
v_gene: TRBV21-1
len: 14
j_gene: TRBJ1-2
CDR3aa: CASSKSRGACGYTF
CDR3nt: TGTGCCAGCAGCAAAAGTCGGGGGGCGTGCGGCTACACCTTC

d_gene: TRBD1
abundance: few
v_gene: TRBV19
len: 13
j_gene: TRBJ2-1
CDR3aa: CASGQGAYNEQFF
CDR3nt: TGTGCGTCCGGACAGGGGGCCTACAATGAGCAGTTCTTC

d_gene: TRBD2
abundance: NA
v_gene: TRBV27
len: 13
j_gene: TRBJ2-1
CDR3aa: CASSLGLALKQFF
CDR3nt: TGTGCCAGCAGTCTGGGACTAGCCTTGAAGCAGTTCTTC

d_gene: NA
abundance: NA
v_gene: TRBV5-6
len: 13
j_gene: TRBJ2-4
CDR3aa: CASTIKRADIQYF
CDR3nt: TGTGCCAGCACCATTAAGAGGGCGGACATTCAGTACTTC

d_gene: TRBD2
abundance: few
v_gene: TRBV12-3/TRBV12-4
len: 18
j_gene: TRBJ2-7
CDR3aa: CASSSDRPHSGGIYEQYF
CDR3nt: TGTGCCAGCAGTTCGGACAGGCCGCATAGCGGGGGGATCTACGAGCAGTACTTC

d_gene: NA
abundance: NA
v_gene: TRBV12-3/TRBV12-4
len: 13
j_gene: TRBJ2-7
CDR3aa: CASRLFQGHEQYF
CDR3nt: TGTGCCAGCAGACTATTTCAGGGCCACGAGCAGTACTTC

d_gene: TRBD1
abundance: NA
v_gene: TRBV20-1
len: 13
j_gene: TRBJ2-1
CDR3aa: CSVSTGEYNEQFF
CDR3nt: TGCAGTGTTTCGACAGGGGAGTACAATGAGCAGTTCTTC

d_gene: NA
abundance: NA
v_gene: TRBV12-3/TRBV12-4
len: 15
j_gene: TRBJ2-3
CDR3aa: CASSRPTWGTDTQYF
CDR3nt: TGTGCCAGCAGCAGACCGACTTGGGGCACAGATACGCAGTATTTT

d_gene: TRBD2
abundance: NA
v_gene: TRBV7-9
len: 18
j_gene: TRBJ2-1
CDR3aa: CASRGFGGLALTYNEQFF
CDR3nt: TGTGCCAGCAGGGGGTTCGGGGGACTAGCCCTTACCTACAATGAGCAGTTCTTC

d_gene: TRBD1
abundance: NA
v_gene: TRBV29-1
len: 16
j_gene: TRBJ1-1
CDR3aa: CSVDTRQGGFKLEAFF
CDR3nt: TGCAGCGTTGACACCAGACAGGGCGGGTTTAAGCTTGAAGCTTTCTTT

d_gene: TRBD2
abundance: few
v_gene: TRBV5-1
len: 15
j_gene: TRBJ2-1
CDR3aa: CASSLEGTRNNEQFF
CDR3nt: TGCGCCAGCAGCTTGGAAGGGACTAGAAACAATGAGCAGTTCTTC

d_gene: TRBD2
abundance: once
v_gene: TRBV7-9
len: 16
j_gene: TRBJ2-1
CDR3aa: CASSLVELAHYNEQFF
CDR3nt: TGTGCCAGCAGCTTAGTTGAACTAGCGCACTACAATGAGCAGTTCTTC

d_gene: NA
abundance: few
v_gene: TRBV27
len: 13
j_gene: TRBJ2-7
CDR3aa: CASSLQGEYEQYF
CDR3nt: TGTGCCAGCAGTTTACAGGGCGAGTACGAGCAGTACTTC

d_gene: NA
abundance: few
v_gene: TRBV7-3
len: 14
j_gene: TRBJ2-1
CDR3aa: CASSLLGGYNEQSF
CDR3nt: TGTGCCAGCAGCCTACTAGGCGGATACAATGAGCAGTCCTTC

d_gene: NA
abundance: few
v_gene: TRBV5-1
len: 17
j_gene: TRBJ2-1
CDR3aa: CASSSAGLPSSYNEQFF
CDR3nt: TGCGCCAGCAGCTCCGCGGGACTTCCGAGCTCCTACAATGAGCAGTTCTTC

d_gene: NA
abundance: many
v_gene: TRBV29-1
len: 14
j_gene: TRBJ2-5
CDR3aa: CSVEDTREGETQYF
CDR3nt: TGCAGCGTTGAAGATACAAGGGAAGGGGAGACCCAGTACTTC

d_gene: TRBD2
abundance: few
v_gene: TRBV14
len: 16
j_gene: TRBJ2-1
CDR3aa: CASSQDTAGGLNEQFF
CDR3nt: TGTGCCAGCAGCCAAGATACTGCGGGGGGGCTCAATGAGCAGTTCTTC

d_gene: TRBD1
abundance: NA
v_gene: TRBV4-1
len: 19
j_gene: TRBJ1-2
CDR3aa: CASSQELGTAYLKNYGYTF
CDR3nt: TGCGCCAGCAGCCAAGAACTCGGGACAGCTTATCTAAAGAACTATGGCTACACCTTC

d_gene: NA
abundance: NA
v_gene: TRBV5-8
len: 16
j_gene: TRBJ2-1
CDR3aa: CASSEPRGLGHNEQFF
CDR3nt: TGTGCCAGCAGCGAGCCCCGAGGCCTAGGCCACAATGAGCAGTTCTTC

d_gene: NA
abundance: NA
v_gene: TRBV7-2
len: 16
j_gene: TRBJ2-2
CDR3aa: CASSLRIAVNTGELFF
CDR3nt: TGTGCCAGCAGCTTAAGGATAGCGGTCAACACCGGGGAGCTGTTTTTT

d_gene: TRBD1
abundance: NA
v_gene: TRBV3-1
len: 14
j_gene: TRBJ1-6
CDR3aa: CASSVGQVGSPLHF
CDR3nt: TGTGCCAGCAGCGTGGGACAGGTGGGCTCACCCCTCCACTTT

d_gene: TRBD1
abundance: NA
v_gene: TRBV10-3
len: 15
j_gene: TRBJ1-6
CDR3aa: CAISEGQGGNSPLHF
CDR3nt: TGTGCCATCAGTGAGGGACAGGGGGGTAATTCACCCCTCCACTTT